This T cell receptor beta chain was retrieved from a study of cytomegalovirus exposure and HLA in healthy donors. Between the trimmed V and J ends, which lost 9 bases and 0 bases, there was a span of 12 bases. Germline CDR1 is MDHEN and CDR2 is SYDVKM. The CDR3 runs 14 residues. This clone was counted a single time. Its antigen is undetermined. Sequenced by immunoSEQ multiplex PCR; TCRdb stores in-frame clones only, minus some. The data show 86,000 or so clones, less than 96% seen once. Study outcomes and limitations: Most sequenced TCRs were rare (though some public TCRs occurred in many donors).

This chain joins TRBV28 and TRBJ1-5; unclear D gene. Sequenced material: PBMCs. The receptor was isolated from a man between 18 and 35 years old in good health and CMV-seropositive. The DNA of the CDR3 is TGTGCCAGTCGTAAACGGTATAGCAATCAGCCCCAGCATTTT. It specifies CASRKRYSNQPQHF.